Reported below is one T cell receptor (beta chain). Assay: immunoSEQ multiplex PCR; the TCRdb copy retains only in-frame clones and omits some. The sample comprises 130,000 to 150,000 clones, 87% of which are singletons, and 3.5% to 5.5% rests with the top ten. This entry belongs to a study of cytomegalovirus exposure and HLA in healthy donors. Trimming shortened V by 5 bases and J by 4 bases, and 10 bases separated the two germline ends. This CDR3 is built from 13 residues. Looked up from germline, CDR1 is MDHEN and CDR2 is SYDVKM. This clonotype was sampled from a man between 18 and 29 years old in good health and CMV-seropositive. Sequenced: PBMCs. The chain recombines TRBV28 with TRBJ2-3, with D possibly matching TRBD2 (5 bases). The CDR3, as DNA: TGTGCCAGCAGTCCGGGGAACGCAGATACGCAGTATTTT. As protein: CASSPGNADTQYF.